These 30 T cell receptor beta chains were sequenced from one sample in a study of T-cell memory formation after mild COVID-19. TCRdb itself ran the 5' RACE reads through MiXCR, one entry per CDR3 protein. The sample records about 130,000 distinct CDR3 sequences, 5% to 6.5% being singletons. The sequenced sample was PBMCs or a T cell subset sorted from them (not recorded which). The receptors originated from an adult woman who had mild COVID-19 (a few samples of this study predate the infection). Cell type and time point are not known.

The V call is TRBV11-2, the J call TRBJ2-1; D is ambiguous. The ends were cut back, 1 base at V and 7 bases at J, with 20 bases in the middle. Looked up from germline, CDR1 is SGHAT and CDR2 is FQNNGV. The CDR3 is 17 amino acids. CDR3 protein: CASSLAISDFSGNEQFF. CDR3 nucleotide sequence: TGTGCCAGCAGCTTAGCGATTTCAGACTTTTCAGGTAATGAGCAGTTCTTC.

V gene TRBV28 combines with J gene TRBJ2-5; weak D call: TRBD2 (6 bases). The germline V and J ends were trimmed by 7 bases and 2 bases, with 14 bases remaining between them. This CDR3 is 14 amino acids long. Germline V gene data show CDR1 as MDHEN and CDR2 as SYDVKM. CDR3: CASNLAGRQETQYF. CDR3 nucleotide sequence: TGTGCCAGCAACTTGGCGGGACGTCAAGAGACCCAGTACTTC.

This clonotype was recorded many times. This chain uses TRBV15 with TRBJ2-1; 11 bases fit TRBD2. This CDR3 comprises 16 residues. Germline CDR1 LNHNV, CDR2 YYDKDF (reference sequence). V trimming: 0 bases; J trimming: 6 bases; junction bases outside the gene matches: 4. The CDR3 sequence is CATSRDPGTSGNEQFF. The CDR3 nucleotides are TGTGCCACCAGCAGAGATCCTGGGACTAGCGGCAATGAGCAGTTCTTC.

This clonotype was counted between two and nine times. This chain connects TRBV28 to TRBJ2-3; 8 bases fit TRBD2. The J segment lost 5 bases and the V segment lost 4 bases, leaving 8 bases of the junction unmatched. The CDR3 consists of 15 residues. The germline CDR1 and CDR2 sequences are MDHEN and SYDVKM. As DNA, the CDR3 is TGTGCCAGCAGTTCCGCGGGGGGCAGTGGAGATACGCAGTATTTT. It translates to CASSSAGGSGDTQYF.

The rearrangement uses TRBV30 and TRBJ1-2; 8 bases fit TRBD1. With 2 bases clipped from V and 0 bases from J, the junction kept 2 bases outside the gene matches. This CDR3 has 14 residues. Per the germline V gene, CDR1 is GTSNPN and CDR2 is SVGIG (reference sequence). CDR3 DNA sequence: TGTGCCTGGAGTCAGGGGGCCACTAACTATGGCTACACCTTC. It codes for CAWSQGATNYGYTF.

This clonotype was counted a few times. The chain employs TRBV20-1 and TRBJ2-7; D possibly matches TRBD1 or TRBD2 (6 bases each). V shed 6 bases and J shed 0 bases, with 15 bases lying between them. The CDR3 extends over 14 amino acids. Germline V CDR1 and CDR2: DFQATT, SNEGSKA (reference sequence). The CDR3: CSAQGGLGSYEQYF. CDR3 DNA sequence: TGCAGTGCCCAAGGGGGGTTGGGCTCCTACGAGCAGTACTTC.

Only a few counts were recorded for this clonotype. This chain links TRBV18 with TRBJ2-5, with TRBD1 matching over 7 bases. J gave up 2 bases and V 3 bases, and 9 bases lay outside the gene matches. The CDR3 is 16 amino acids. CDR1 and CDR2 from the germline V gene are KGHSH and LQKENI. The CDR3 DNA sequence: TGTGCCAGCTCACCGACTAAAAGACAGGGTCAAGAGACCCAGTACTTC. It specifies CASSPTKRQGQETQYF.

The genes are TRBV7-9 and TRBJ2-7; a weak D match, TRBD1 (5 bases). Trimming took 3 bases from V and 3 from J, leaving 12 bases between them. This CDR3 is built from 14 residues. Germline V gene data show CDR1 as SEHNR and CDR2 as FQNEAQ (reference sequence). CDR3 bases: TGTGCCAGCAGCTTGGGTCAGGGTTTCTACGAGCAGTACTTC. It is translated as CASSLGQGFYEQYF.

The rearrangement joins TRBV7-8 to TRBJ2-7, with D unclear. V was shortened by 7 bases and J by 0 bases, with 7 bases between the two germline ends. The CDR3 is 12 amino acids. Germline values: CDR1 SGHVS, CDR2 FQNEAQ. DNA of the CDR3: TGTGCCAGCACCGGGCTCTCCTACGAGCAGTACTTC. Translation gives CASTGLSYEQYF.

This clonotype was seen at least ten times. This chain uses TRBV5-1 with TRBJ1-1; TRBD1 agrees at 10 bases. CDR3 length equals 16 residues. The ends lost 7 bases at V and 5 bases at J; junction bases unmatched: 14. Per germline, CDR1 SGHRS and CDR2 YFSETQ. CDR3 nucleotide sequence: TGCGCCAGCCGCACGACAGGGGGCGCGGGAAGAACTGAAGCTTTCTTT. It codes for CASRTTGGAGRTEAFF.

This clonotype was seen at least ten times. The V and J genes are TRBV20-1 and TRBJ1-2; the match to TRBD1 covers 8 bases. CDR1 and CDR2 (germline): DFQATT, SNEGSKA (reference sequence). V dropped 6 bases and J dropped 0; count of bases not matched to a gene: 9. This CDR3 region has 15 residues. The CDR3 DNA is TGCAGTGCCATAACCGGACAGGGCCCTAACTATGGCTACACCTTC. Translation: CSAITGQGPNYGYTF.

The chain joins TRBV20-1 to TRBJ1-5, with a weak D call TRBD1 (6 bases). V was trimmed by 4 bases and J by 6 bases, leaving 10 bases between them. The CDR3 length is 12 residues. Germline V lookup: CDR1 DFQATT, CDR2 SNEGSKA (reference sequence). CDR3 loop: CSAKGGGQPQHF. Here the CDR3 DNA reads TGCAGTGCTAAGGGAGGGGGTCAGCCCCAGCATTTT.

At least ten counts were recorded for this clonotype. CDR3 residues: CSARRQGYRETQYF. CDR3 nucleotides: TGCAGTGCTAGAAGACAGGGGTACCGAGAGACCCAGTACTTC. This rearrangement joins TRBV20-1 to TRBJ2-5, with 8 bases identical to TRBD1. The CDR3 is 14 amino acids. Germline CDR1 and CDR2: DFQATT and SNEGSKA (reference sequence). V was clipped by 2 bases and J by 4 bases; unmatched bases: 6.

The chain is built from TRBV5-1 and TRBJ1-3, with 7 bases fitting TRBD1. The germline V gene has CDR1 SGHRS and CDR2 YFSETQ. The length of the CDR3 is 16 residues. J lost 0 bases, V lost 5 bases, and 8 bases had no gene match. The CDR3 DNA sequence: TGCGCCAGCAGAATGAGTTCAGGGGGCTCTGGAAACACCATATATTTT. It translates to CASRMSSGGSGNTIYF. Based on the CDR3 plus reference TRBV5-1 and TRBJ1-3, the full variable domain is KAGVTQTPRYLIKTRGQQVTLSCSPISGHRSVSWYQQTPGQGLQFLFEYFSETQRNKGNFPGRFSGRQFSNSRSEMNVSTLELGDSALYLCASRMSSGGSGNTIYFGEGSWLTVV.

This clonotype was seen more than once but under ten times. DNA of the CDR3: TGTGCCAGCAGTTTTCCAGGGGGCGGCTATGGAAACACCATATATTTT. This sequence encodes CASSFPGGGYGNTIYF. The genes are TRBV12-3 or TRBV12-4 and TRBJ1-3, with 8 positions matching TRBD1. This CDR3 comprises 16 residues. Trimming cost V 3 bases and J 3 bases; bases outside gene matches: 7.

This clonotype was found many times. The CDR3 region has the DNA TGCAGTGCGGCGAATCTTCCCAAAAACATTCAGTACTTC. Protein sequence: CSAANLPKNIQYF. The chain is built from TRBV20-1 and TRBJ2-4; the D is unclear. V dropped 6 bases and J dropped 2 bases, with 11 bases sitting between them. The CDR3 loop spans 13 amino acids. CDR1 is DFQATT, CDR2 SNEGSKA, per germline (reference sequence).

This clonotype appeared a few times. This chain uses TRBV7-3 with TRBJ1-1, with D hard to call. The CDR3 is 15 residues long. Germline values: CDR1 SGHTA, CDR2 FQGTGA. The germline V and J ends were trimmed by 0 bases and 1 base, with 9 bases remaining between them. The CDR3 here is CASSLTPNRNTEAFF. The CDR3 nucleotides read TGTGCCAGCAGCTTAACACCCAATCGGAACACTGAAGCTTTCTTT.

This chain links TRBV7-2 with TRBJ1-2, with unresolved D. The germline gives CDR1 SGHTA, CDR2 FQGNSA. CDR3 size: 15 residues. Trimming removed 5 bases at V and 8 bases at J, with 21 bases between. The CDR3 loop is CASSPYYEGTGGYTF. The CDR3 DNA sequence: TGTGCCAGCAGCCCATACTATGAGGGCACCGGGGGCTACACCTTC.

This clonotype showed up many times. This chain connects TRBV7-8 to TRBJ2-5; the D gene is possibly TRBD1 (5 bases). The germline V and J ends were trimmed by 1 base and 7 bases, with 10 bases remaining between them. The CDR3 has 13 residues. CDR1 SGHVS and CDR2 FQNEAQ come from the germline V gene. The CDR3 loop is CASSLGSRGTQYF. DNA for the CDR3: TGTGCCAGCAGCTTAGGGTCTAGGGGGACCCAGTACTTC.

This clonotype appeared a few times. A read error may produce the germline difference seen at one junction end. V and J are TRBV20-1 and TRBJ1-4, with 7 bases fitting TRBD1. Germline V lookup: CDR1 DFQATT, CDR2 SNEGSKA (reference sequence). The CDR3 length is 14 residues. CDR3 sequence: CSAILQGRNEKLFF. CDR3 DNA sequence: TGCAGTGCTATCCTACAGGGGCGGAATGAAAAACTTTTTTTT.

This clonotype was seen many times. The chain joins TRBV15 to TRBJ1-2; D is undetermined. Per the germline V gene, CDR1 is LNHNV and CDR2 is YYDKDF (reference sequence). The CDR3 sequence is 15 residues long. V was shortened by 0 bases and J by 4 bases, with 12 bases between the two germline ends. The CDR3 nucleotides are TGTGCCACCAGCAGAGATCGTAGCAGTATCTATGGCTACACCTTC. It specifies CATSRDRSSIYGYTF.

The chain joins TRBV6-5 to TRBJ1-4, with D unresolved. Germline CDR1 MNHEY, CDR2 SVGAGI. V shed 2 bases and J shed 12 bases, with 13 bases lying between them. The CDR3 contains 13 residues. The CDR3 loop reads CASSYGVKGELFF. CDR3 DNA: TGTGCCAGCAGTTACGGCGTGAAGGGAGAACTGTTTTTT.

The chain links TRBV6-1 to TRBJ1-1; unclear D gene. Trimming shortened V by 2 bases and J by 1 base, and 5 bases separated the two germline ends. Germline V gene sequence: CDR1 MNHNS, CDR2 SASEGT. The CDR3 is 13 amino acids. This CDR3 reads CASSEKQNTEAFF. The CDR3 nucleotides read TGTGCCAGCAGTGAAAAACAGAACACTGAAGCTTTCTTT.

This chain connects TRBV5-1 to TRBJ2-3; 7 bases match TRBD2. The length of the CDR3 is 16 residues. The germline V gene encodes CDR1 SGHRS and CDR2 YFSETQ. V was pared by 1 base and J by 1 base, with 6 bases of the junction left unmatched. CDR3 DNA: TGCGCCAGCAGCTTGAGGGGAGGGGCGCGCACAGATACGCAGTATTTT. Translated, it gives CASSLRGGARTDTQYF.

Ten or more counts support this clonotype. J is TRBJ2-1 and V is TRBV5-1, with 7 bases identical to TRBD2. Looked up from germline, CDR1 is SGHRS and CDR2 is YFSETQ. There are 15 residues in the CDR3. Unmatched junction bases numbered 8, after V lost 2 bases and J lost 6 bases. Here the CDR3 reads CASSFASGSLNEQFF. Here the CDR3 DNA reads TGCGCCAGCAGCTTTGCTAGCGGTTCTCTCAATGAGCAGTTCTTC.

In this sample, this clonotype turned up a few times. V and J are TRBV2 and TRBJ2-1; D gene ambiguous. Per germline, CDR1 SNHLY and CDR2 FYNNEI. Trimming removed 1 base from V and 0 bases from J, with 7 bases in between. This CDR3 is built from 15 residues. Here the CDR3 DNA reads TGTGCCAGCAGTGAAGAAAGCAGCTCCTACAATGAGCAGTTCTTC. Translated: CASSEESSSYNEQFF.

The sample holds many counts of this clonotype. This rearrangement joins TRBV15 to TRBJ2-2; no firm D call. This CDR3 contains 12 residues. Germline assignment: CDR1 LNHNV and CDR2 YYDKDF (reference sequence). The ends were cut back, 0 bases at V and 7 bases at J, with 3 bases in the middle. The CDR3: CATSRELGELFF. The CDR3 coding sequence is TGTGCCACCAGCAGAGAACTCGGGGAGCTGTTTTTT.

This clonotype was seen many times. J is TRBJ2-3 and V is TRBV7-2; 7 nucleotides agree with TRBD2. V was clipped by 2 bases and J by 4 bases; unmatched bases: 3. CDR3 size: 14 residues. Germline CDR1 SGHTA, CDR2 FQGNSA. The CDR3 here is CASSLSGGADTQYF. CDR3 DNA sequence: TGTGCCAGCAGCTTAAGTGGGGGGGCAGATACGCAGTATTTT.

This clonotype turned up a few times. V is TRBV5-1 and J is TRBJ1-3; D gene unclear. In germline, CDR1 is SGHRS, CDR2 YFSETQ. The CDR3 has 16 residues. The V end lost 0 bases, the J end lost 0 bases, and 10 bases lay between the germline ends. CDR3 in amino acids: CASSLGAASSGNTIYF. CDR3 bases: TGCGCCAGCAGCTTGGGAGCAGCCAGCTCTGGAAACACCATATATTTT.

Concerning this clonotype itself: A read error may explain this, as a much larger clone is one base away. The chain employs TRBV24-1 and TRBJ2-3; D uncertain. This CDR3 comprises 11 residues. CDR1 and CDR2 (germline): KGHDR, SFDVKD. V was trimmed by 6 bases and J by 2 bases, leaving 2 bases between them. The CDR3 spells CATSYTDTQYF. The CDR3 region has the DNA TGTGCCACCAGTTACACAGATACGCAGTATTTT.